This T cell receptor beta chain emerged from a study of control samples from healthy donors and cancer patients. Profiling relied on immunoSEQ multiplex PCR, and the TCRdb table lists in-frame clones only, not all of them. This sample carries some 410,000 clones, around 90% of them seen once, and the ten largest clones take 5% to 8%. Germline V lookup: CDR1 MGHDK, CDR2 SYGVNS. The V and J ends lost 6 bases and 1 base, in that order; junction bases with no gene match: 7. This CDR3 is built from 15 residues. The specimen was PBMCs. The clonotype originates from a man aged 40-49 years with head and neck cancer. The chain is built from TRBV25-1 and TRBJ2-7; 9 nucleotides align to TRBD1. CDR3 bases: TGTGCCAGCAGCCCCTACAGGGGGCGGTCCTACGAGCAGTACTTC. This encodes CASSPYRGRSYEQYF.